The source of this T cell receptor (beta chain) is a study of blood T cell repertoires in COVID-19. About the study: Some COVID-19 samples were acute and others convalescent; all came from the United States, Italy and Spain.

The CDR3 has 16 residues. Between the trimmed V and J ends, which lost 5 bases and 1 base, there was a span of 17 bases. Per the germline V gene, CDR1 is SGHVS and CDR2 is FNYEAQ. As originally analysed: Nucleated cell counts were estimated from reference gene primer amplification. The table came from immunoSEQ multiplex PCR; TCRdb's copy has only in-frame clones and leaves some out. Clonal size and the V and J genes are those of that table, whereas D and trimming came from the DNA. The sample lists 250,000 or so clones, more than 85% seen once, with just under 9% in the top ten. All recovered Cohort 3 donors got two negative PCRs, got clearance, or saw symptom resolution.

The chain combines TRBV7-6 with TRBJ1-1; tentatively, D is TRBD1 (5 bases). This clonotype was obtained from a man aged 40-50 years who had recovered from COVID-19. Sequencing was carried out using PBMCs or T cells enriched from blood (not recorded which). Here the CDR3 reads CASSQDMTETNTEAFF. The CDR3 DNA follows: TGTGCCAGCAGCCAAGACATGACAGAGACGAACACTGAAGCTTTCTTT.